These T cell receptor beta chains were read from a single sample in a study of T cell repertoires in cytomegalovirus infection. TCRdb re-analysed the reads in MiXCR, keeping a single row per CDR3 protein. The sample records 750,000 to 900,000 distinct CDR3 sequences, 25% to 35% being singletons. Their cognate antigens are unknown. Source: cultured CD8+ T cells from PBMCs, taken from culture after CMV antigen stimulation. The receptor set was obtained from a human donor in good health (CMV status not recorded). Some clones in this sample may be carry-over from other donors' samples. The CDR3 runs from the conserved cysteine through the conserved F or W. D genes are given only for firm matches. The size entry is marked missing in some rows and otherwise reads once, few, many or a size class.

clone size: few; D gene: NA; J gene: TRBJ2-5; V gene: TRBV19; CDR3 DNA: TGTGCCAGTAGTATTGACAGGCAGAAAGAGACCCAGTACTTC; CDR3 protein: CASSIDRQKETQYF
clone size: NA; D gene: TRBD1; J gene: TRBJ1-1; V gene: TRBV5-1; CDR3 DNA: TGCGCCAGCAGCTCCCGGGACAGGAGAACTGAAGCTTTCTTT; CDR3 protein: CASSSRDRRTEAFF
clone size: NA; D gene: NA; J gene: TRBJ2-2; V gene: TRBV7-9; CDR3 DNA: TGTGCCAGCTCACACCGGGCCTACACCGGGGAGCTGTTTTTT; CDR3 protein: CASSHRAYTGELFF
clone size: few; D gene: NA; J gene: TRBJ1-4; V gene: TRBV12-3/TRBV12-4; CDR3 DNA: TGTGCCAGCAGTTTCACCCAGGACCTTAATGAAAAACTGTTTTTT; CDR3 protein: CASSFTQDLNEKLFF
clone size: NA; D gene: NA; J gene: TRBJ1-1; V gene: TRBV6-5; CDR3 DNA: TGTGCCAGCAGTTACTCTTCGGGGTTCGAGAACACTGAAGCTTTCTTT; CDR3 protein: CASSYSSGFENTEAFF
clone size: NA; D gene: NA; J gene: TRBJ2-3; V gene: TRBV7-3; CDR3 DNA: TGTGCCAGCAGCTTAAACCGGAAAACCAGGGCGAGCACAGATACGCAGTATTTT; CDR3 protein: CASSLNRKTRASTDTQYF
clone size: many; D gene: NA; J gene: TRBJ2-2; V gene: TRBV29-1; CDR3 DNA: TGCAGCGTTGAAGGGGACGGCGAGTACACCGGGGAGCTGTTTTTT; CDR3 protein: CSVEGDGEYTGELFF
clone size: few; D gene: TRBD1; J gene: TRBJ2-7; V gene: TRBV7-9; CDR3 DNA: TGTGCCAGCAGCTTAACCCCAGGACAGGGGGAACACGAGCAGTACTTC; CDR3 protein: CASSLTPGQGEHEQYF
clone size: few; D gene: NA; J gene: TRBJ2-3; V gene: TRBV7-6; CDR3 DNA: TGTGCCAGCAGCCAGGATTGGGGCACCACAGATACGCAGTATTTT; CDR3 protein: CASSQDWGTTDTQYF
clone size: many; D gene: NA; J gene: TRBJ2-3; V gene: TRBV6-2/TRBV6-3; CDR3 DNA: TGTGCCAGCAGTTATTCTAGTCGACCTCCCACAGATACGCAGTATTTT; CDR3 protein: CASSYSSRPPTDTQYF
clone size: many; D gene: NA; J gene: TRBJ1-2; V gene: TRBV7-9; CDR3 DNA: TGTGCCAGCAGCTCCAGGGGTTCCTATGGCTACACCTTC; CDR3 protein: CASSSRGSYGYTF
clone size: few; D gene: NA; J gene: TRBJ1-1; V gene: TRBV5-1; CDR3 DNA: TGCGCCAGCACCCCGGTTGCGACAGGGAACACTGAAGCTTTCTTT; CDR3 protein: CASTPVATGNTEAFF
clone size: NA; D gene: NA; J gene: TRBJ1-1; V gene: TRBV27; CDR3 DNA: TGTGCCAGCAGTTTATCGGGGCCCATTGAAGCTTTCTTT; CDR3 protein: CASSLSGPIEAFF
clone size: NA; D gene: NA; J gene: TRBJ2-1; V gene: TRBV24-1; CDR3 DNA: TGTGCCACCAGTGATTTCAGTCTTGGGTACAATGAGCAGTTCTTC; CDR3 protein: CATSDFSLGYNEQFF
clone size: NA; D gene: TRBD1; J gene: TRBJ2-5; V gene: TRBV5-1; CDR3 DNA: TGCGCCAGCAGCGCGGGACAGGGGATAGAGACCCAGTACTTC; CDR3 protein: CASSAGQGIETQYF
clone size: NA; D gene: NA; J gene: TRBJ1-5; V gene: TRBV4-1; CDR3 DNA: TGCGCCAGCAGCCAAGAGGGGGCCGGTCAGCCCCAGCATTTT; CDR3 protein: CASSQEGAGQPQHF
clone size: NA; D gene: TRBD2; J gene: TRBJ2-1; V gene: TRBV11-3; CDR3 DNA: TGTGCCAGCAGCTATAGCGGGGGCGACAATGAGCAGTTCTTC; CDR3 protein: CASSYSGGDNEQFF
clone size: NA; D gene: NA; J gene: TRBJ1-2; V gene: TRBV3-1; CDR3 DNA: TGTGCCAGCAGCCCAGGATCGCCGGAGGGGCGCTGGCGTGGCTACACCTTC; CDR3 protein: CASSPGSPEGRWRGYTF
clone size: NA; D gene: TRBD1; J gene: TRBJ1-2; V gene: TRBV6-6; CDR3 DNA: TGTGTCAGCGCAAGTTTCTGGACAGGGGATAACTATGGCTACACCTTC; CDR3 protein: CVSASFWTGDNYGYTF
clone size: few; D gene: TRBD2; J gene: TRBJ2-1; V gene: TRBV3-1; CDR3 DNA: TGTGCCAGCAGCCTTCGACTAGCGGCAAGCTCCTACAATGAGCAGTTCTTC; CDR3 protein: CASSLRLAASSYNEQFF
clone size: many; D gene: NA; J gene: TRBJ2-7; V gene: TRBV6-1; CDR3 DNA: TGTGCCAGCGGCGGCAGGGCCTTATACGAGCAGTACTTC; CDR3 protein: CASGGRALYEQYF
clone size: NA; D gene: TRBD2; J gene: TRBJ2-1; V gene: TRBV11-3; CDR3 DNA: TGTGCCAGCAGCTTATTAGCGGGGAGACCCTACAATGAGCAGTTCTTC; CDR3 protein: CASSLLAGRPYNEQFF
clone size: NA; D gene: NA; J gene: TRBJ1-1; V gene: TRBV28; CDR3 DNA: TGTGCCAGCAGACACCTCTGGGAGGGCGCTGAAGCTTTCTTT; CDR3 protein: CASRHLWEGAEAFF
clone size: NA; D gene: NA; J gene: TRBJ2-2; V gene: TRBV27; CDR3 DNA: TGTGCCAGCAGCATCCTCTTCACCGGGGAGCTGTTTTTT; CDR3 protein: CASSILFTGELFF
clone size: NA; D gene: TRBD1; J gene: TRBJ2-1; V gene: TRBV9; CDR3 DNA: TGTGCCAGCAGCGCTCCGGGACAGGGAAACAATGAGCAGTTCTTC; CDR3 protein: CASSAPGQGNNEQFF
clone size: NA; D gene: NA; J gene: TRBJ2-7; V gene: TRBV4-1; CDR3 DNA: TGCGCCAGCAGCCAAGAGGGGTATGGCTACGAGCAGTACTTC; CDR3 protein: CASSQEGYGYEQYF
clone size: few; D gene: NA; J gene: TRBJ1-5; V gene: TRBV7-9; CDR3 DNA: TGTGCCAGCAGCGGGGGGGGGCTACGGCAGCCCCAGCATTTT; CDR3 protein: CASSGGGLRQPQHF
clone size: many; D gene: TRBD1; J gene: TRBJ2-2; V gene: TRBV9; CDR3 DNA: TGTGCCAGCAGCGCGGACCAGGGGGCCGGGGAGCTGTTTTTT; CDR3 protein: CASSADQGAGELFF
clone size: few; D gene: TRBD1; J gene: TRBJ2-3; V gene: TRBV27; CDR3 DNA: TGTGCCAGCAGTTTAAGGACAGGGAATTCGGATACGCAGTATTTT; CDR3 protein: CASSLRTGNSDTQYF
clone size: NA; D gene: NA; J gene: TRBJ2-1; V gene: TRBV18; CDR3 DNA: TGTGCCAGCTCACCAAATATGGACACAGACAATGAGCAGTTCTTC; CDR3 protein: CASSPNMDTDNEQFF
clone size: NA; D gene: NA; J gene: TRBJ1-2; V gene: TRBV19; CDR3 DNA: TGTGCCAGTAGTCCTCAGGGTACGGTTGGCTACACCTTC; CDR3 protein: CASSPQGTVGYTF
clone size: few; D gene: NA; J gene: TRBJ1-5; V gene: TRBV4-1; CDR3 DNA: TGCGCCAGCAGCCAAGCTTGGTACCCAGGTGATCCTCGGGGGCAGCCCCAGCATTTT; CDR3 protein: CASSQAWYPGDPRGQPQHF
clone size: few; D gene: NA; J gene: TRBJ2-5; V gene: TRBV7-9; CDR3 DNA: TGTGCCAGCAGCTTTGCAGGGTTCCAAGAGACCCAGTACTTC; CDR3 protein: CASSFAGFQETQYF
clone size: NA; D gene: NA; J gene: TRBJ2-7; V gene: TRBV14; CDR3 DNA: TGTGCCAGCAGCCACTCCATCGAAGGGCAGTACTTC; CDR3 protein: CASSHSIEGQYF
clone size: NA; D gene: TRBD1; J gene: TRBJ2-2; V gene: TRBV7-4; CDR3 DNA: TGTGCCAGCAGCTACGCAGGGGGAGTGAACACCGGGGAGCTGTTTTTT; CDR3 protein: CASSYAGGVNTGELFF
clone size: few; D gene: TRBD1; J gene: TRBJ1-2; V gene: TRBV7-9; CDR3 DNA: TGTGCCAGCAGCTTAGGAACAGGGGCCACGAACCCCTATGGCTACACCTTC; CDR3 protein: CASSLGTGATNPYGYTF
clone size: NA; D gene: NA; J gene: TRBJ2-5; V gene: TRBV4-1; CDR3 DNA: TGCGCCAGCAGCACGGGGGTCCAAGAGACCCAGTACTTC; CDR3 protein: CASSTGVQETQYF
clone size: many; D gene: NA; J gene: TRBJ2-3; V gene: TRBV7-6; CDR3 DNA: TGTGCCAGCAGCGACGGTGAAGATACGCAGTATTTT; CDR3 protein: CASSDGEDTQYF
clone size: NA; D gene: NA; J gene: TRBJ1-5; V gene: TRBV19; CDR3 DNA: TGTGCCAGTAAGTCAGGGGCCAATCAGCCCCAGCATTTT; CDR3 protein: CASKSGANQPQHF
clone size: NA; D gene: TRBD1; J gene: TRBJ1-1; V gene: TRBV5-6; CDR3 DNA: TGTGCCAGCAGCTCTAACAGGGGAACGGGGACTGAAGCTTTCTTT; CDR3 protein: CASSSNRGTGTEAFF
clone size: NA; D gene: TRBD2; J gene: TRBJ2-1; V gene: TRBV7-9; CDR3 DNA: TGTGCCAGCAGCTCCGTACAGGGGGGACTAGCGGGGAATGAGCAGTTCTTC; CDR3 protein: CASSSVQGGLAGNEQFF
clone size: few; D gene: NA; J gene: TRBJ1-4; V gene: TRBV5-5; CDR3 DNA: TGTGCCAGCAGCTTGCCGGGGGGGTCGAAACTGTTTTTT; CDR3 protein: CASSLPGGSKLFF
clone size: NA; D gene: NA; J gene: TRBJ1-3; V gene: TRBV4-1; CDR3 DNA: TGCGCCAGCAGCCAGTCCGTGGGCTCTGGAAACACCATATATTTT; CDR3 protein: CASSQSVGSGNTIYF
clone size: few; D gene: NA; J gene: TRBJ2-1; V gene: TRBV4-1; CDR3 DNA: TGCGCCAGCAGCCAAGCCCGCCCAGCCTACAATGAGCAGTTCTTC; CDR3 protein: CASSQARPAYNEQFF
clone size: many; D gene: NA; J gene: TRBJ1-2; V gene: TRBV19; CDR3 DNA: TGTGCCAGTAGTGGGGACGGGTATGGCTACACCTTC; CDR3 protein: CASSGDGYGYTF
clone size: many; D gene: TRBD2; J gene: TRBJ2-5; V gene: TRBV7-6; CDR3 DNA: TGTGCCAGCAGCTTAGGGACTAGCCAAGAGACCCAGTACTTC; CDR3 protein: CASSLGTSQETQYF